This entry concerns a single T cell receptor beta chain. Generation of TCR beta libraries employed quantitative 5'-RACE incorporating molecular barcodes. TCRdb fed the 5' RACE reads into MiXCR, producing one record per CDR3 protein. The sample includes some 250,000 distinct CDR3 sequences, around 9.1% of them seen just once. The data belong to a study of CD8 T cells in ankylosing spondylitis. The CDR3 runs 13 residues. From germline, CDR1 is GTSNPN and CDR2 SVGIG (reference sequence). Trimming removed 2 bases at V and 1 base at J, with 8 bases between. The receptor comes from a male donor with ankylosing spondylitis or in good health (not recorded which). Material for sequencing was blood, either unsorted or a sorted T cell fraction (not recorded which). This rearrangement joins TRBV30 to TRBJ1-1; TRBD1 is a possible D gene (6 bases). The CDR3 DNA reads as TGTGCCTGGAGTCGGGACACGAACACTGAAGCTTTCTTT. This codes for CAWSRDTNTEAFF. Combining the CDR3 with reference TRBV30 and TRBJ1-1 gives the whole variable domain SQTIHQWPATLVQPVGSPLSLECTVEGTSNPNLYWYRQAAGRGLQLLFYSVGIGQISSEVPQNLSASRPQDRQFILSSKKLLLSDSGFYLCAWSRDTNTEAFFGQGTRLTVV.